This T cell receptor beta chain was identified in a study of blood T cells in healthy people across ages. As regards this clonotype: Its specificity is not known.

Each donor supplied around 10 milliliters of peripheral blood. Whenever a sample was processed, at least 6.5 million PBMCs were isolated. Alongside a J-beta primer mix, a sample-barcoded 5' primer served in a second PCR lasting about 7 to 12 cycles. MiXCR, run by TCRdb on the 5' RACE reads, gives a single entry per CDR3 protein. The sample records fewer than 2,000,000 distinct CDR3 sequences, roughly 32% being singletons. Notes on the study in general: More naive CD4+ cells and higher diversity were found in long-lived than in aged donors. The percentage of naive T cells correlated strongly with TCR beta diversity.

Germline lookup yields CDR1 DFQATT and CDR2 SNEGSKA (reference sequence). Trimming pared 5 bases from V and 0 bases from J, leaving 8 bases between. The CDR3 sequence is 13 residues long. This receptor was taken from a young woman in good health. The rearrangement uses TRBV20-1 and TRBJ2-4; no reliable D call. The specimen sequenced was blood. CDR3 region: CSAVDLAKNIQYF. Written as DNA, the CDR3 is TGCAGTGCTGTCGACCTAGCCAAAAACATTCAGTACTTC.